The 16 T cell receptor beta chains in this list originate from one sample, sequenced in a study of blood T cell repertoires in COVID-19. Measured with immunoSEQ multiplex PCR; TCRdb has only the in-frame clones, and not every one. The table has tens of thousands of clones, about 81% seen once; the top ten hold 25% to 35%. The sample taken for sequencing was peripheral blood. The receptors derive from a man in his 60s with COVID-19, enrolled during active disease.

The rearrangement links TRBV2 to TRBJ2-1, with 7 bases identical to TRBD2. Germline loops: CDR1 SNHLY, CDR2 FYNNEI. J gave up 0 bases and V 7 bases, and 3 bases lay outside the gene matches. The CDR3 is 14 amino acids. This CDR3 reads CASKAGSSYNEQFF. CDR3 sequence (DNA): TGTGCCAGCAAAGCGGGAAGCTCCTACAATGAGCAGTTCTTC.

The rearrangement uses TRBV9 and TRBJ2-3; 11 nucleotides match TRBD2. J lost 5 bases, V lost 0 bases, and 8 bases had no gene match. The germline V gene encodes CDR1 SGDLS and CDR2 YYNGEE. The CDR3 extends over 17 amino acids. CDR3 bases: TGTGCCAGCAGCGTAGGTTCTAGCGGGGGGCCTGGAGATACGCAGTATTTT. Translated, it gives CASSVGSSGGPGDTQYF.

The V and J genes are TRBV5-1 and TRBJ2-3, with TRBD2 matching over 7 bases. Germline V gene data show CDR1 as SGHRS and CDR2 as YFSETQ. This CDR3 has 16 residues. V lost 2 bases and J lost 6; bases outside the gene matches: 12. The CDR3 loop reads CASSFGSGAQADTQYF. The CDR3 DNA is TGCGCCAGCAGCTTTGGCAGCGGGGCACAAGCGGATACGCAGTATTTT.

The chain uses TRBV6-1 and TRBJ1-4; TRBD1 matches at 10 bases. Per germline, CDR1 MNHNS and CDR2 SASEGT. The ends lost 3 bases at V and 7 bases at J; junction bases unmatched: 5. The CDR3 has 15 residues. In nucleotides, the CDR3 is TGTGCCAGCAGTGATGACAGGGGGCGAAGTGAAAAACTGTTTTTT. Translated, it gives CASSDDRGRSEKLFF.

Only a few counts were recorded for this clone. This rearrangement joins TRBV9 to TRBJ2-7; TRBD2 aligns across 7 bases. CDR1 SGDLS and CDR2 YYNGEE come from the germline V gene. This CDR3 has 13 amino acids. Losses at the gene ends were 4 bases for V and 12 bases for J; bases not matched to a gene: 13. CDR3 loop: CASSPYTGREPYF. CDR3 in DNA: TGTGCCAGCAGCCCGTATACGGGGAGGGAACCGTACTTC.

This chain connects TRBV9 to TRBJ2-3; 11 bases are a match to TRBD2. Trimming took 3 bases from V and 4 from J; bases not matched to a gene: 7. CDR3 size: 16 residues. Germline values: CDR1 SGDLS, CDR2 YYNGEE. This CDR3 is CASSAQLAGVADTQYF. In DNA form, the CDR3 reads TGTGCCAGCAGCGCCCAACTAGCGGGGGTCGCAGATACGCAGTATTTT.

J is TRBJ2-7 and V is TRBV18, with 7 nucleotides matching TRBD1. There are 14 residues in the CDR3. With 0 bases clipped from V and 2 bases from J, the junction kept 1 base outside the gene matches. CDR1 KGHSH and CDR2 LQKENI come from the germline V gene. The CDR3 is CASSPPGQTYEQYF. The CDR3 DNA follows: TGTGCCAGCTCACCACCGGGACAGACCTACGAGCAGTACTTC.

This clone was detected only a few times. The genes are TRBV4-3 and TRBJ2-3; D is possibly TRBD1 (5 bases). CDR1 and CDR2 (germline): LGHNA, YSLEER. The CDR3 covers 18 residues. V was cut by 1 base and J by 0 bases, with 17 bases left in between. This CDR3 is CASSQAEGTGRSTDTQYF. CDR3 coding DNA: TGCGCCAGCAGCCAAGCGGAAGGAACAGGCCGTAGCACAGATACGCAGTATTTT.

V is TRBV9 and J is TRBJ2-6; 7 positions agree with TRBD1. The CDR3 totals 18 residues. CDR1 and CDR2 (germline): SGDLS, YYNGEE. V was clipped by 1 base and J by 1 base; unmatched bases: 8. The CDR3 region has the DNA TGTGCCAGCAGCGTAAGGGACAGTTTGCCATCTGGGGCCAACGTCCTGACTTTC. It encodes CASSVRDSLPSGANVLTF.

Note on this clone: The sample has other DNA sequences that encode this CDR3 too. The J gene is TRBJ2-3, the V gene TRBV5-1, with 9 nucleotides matching TRBD1. The CDR3 contains 14 residues. Trimming at V came to 2 bases and at J to 5 bases, leaving 3 bases not matched to a gene. CDR1 is SGHRS and CDR2 is YFSETQ in the germline V gene. The CDR3 sequence: CASSLQGAGDTQYF. The CDR3 bases are TGCGCCAGCAGCTTACAGGGGGCAGGAGATACGCAGTATTTT.

The sample holds a few counts of this clone. The chain carries TRBV5-4 and TRBJ1-2; D unresolved. The CDR3 is 14 amino acids. The V gene lost 4 bases and the J gene lost 4 bases, with 14 bases spanning the gap. Germline V gives CDR1 SGHNT, CDR2 YYREEE (reference sequence). The CDR3 nucleotides are TGTGCCAGCAGCCTGAGCGGTCTGGGCTATGGCTACACCTTC. Protein product: CASSLSGLGYGYTF.

This clone was picked up a small number of times. The CDR3: CASSSQQNTIYF. In DNA form, the CDR3 reads TGTGCCAGCAGCAGCCAACAGAACACCATATATTTT. This chain joins TRBV7-9 and TRBJ1-3, with unresolved D. Germline V gene data show CDR1 as SEHNR and CDR2 as FQNEAQ (reference sequence). This CDR3 contains 12 residues. V was cut by 5 bases and J by 7 bases, with 9 bases left in between.

This clone was seen only once. The chain links TRBV7-3 to TRBJ2-1; 9 bases fit TRBD1. The CDR3 runs 15 residues. V gave up 2 bases and J gave up 5 bases; unmatched junction bases: 4. The germline CDR1 and CDR2 sequences are SGHTA and FQGTGA. The CDR3 loop reads CASSLDRGGHNEQFF. Written as DNA, the CDR3 is TGTGCCAGCAGCTTAGACAGGGGGGGACACAATGAGCAGTTCTTC.

In this sample, this clone turned up once. The chain combines TRBV7-3 with TRBJ2-1, with TRBD2 identical over 7 bases. Unmatched junction bases numbered 6, after V lost 2 bases and J lost 8 bases. The CDR3 contains 14 residues. Per the germline V gene, CDR1 is SGHTA and CDR2 is FQGTGA. This CDR3 is CASSLGTTGDEQFF. The CDR3 region has the DNA TGTGCCAGCAGCTTAGGGACTACCGGTGATGAGCAGTTCTTC.

The CDR3 coding sequence is TGTGCCAGCTCACCACTCTCGGGACAGGGGGCTAATGAAAAACTGTTTTTT. Protein sequence: CASSPLSGQGANEKLFF. The chain links TRBV18 to TRBJ1-4; TRBD1 aligns across 11 bases. There are 17 residues in the CDR3. V was pared by 1 base and J by 3 bases, with 4 bases of the junction left unmatched. CDR1 and CDR2 (germline): KGHSH, LQKENI.

J is TRBJ2-7 and V is TRBV10-1; TRBD1 matches 9 bases. The germline V gene has CDR1 WNHNN and CDR2 SYGVQD (reference sequence). V shed 7 bases, J shed 7 bases, and the junction held 11 bases outside the gene matches. The CDR3 extends over 14 amino acids. CDR3 nucleotide sequence: TGCGCCAGCACGAGGGGGACAGGGTCGAGGGAGCAGTACTTC. It translates to CASTRGTGSREQYF.